This T cell receptor beta chain was profiled in a study of T cell responses to AZD1222 COVID-19 vaccine. Profiled with immunoSEQ multiplex PCR; TCRdb holds only in-frame clones, not every one. The profile shows 110,000 to 150,000 clones, approximately 90% of them singletons. This CDR3 has 16 amino acids. V shed 0 bases and J shed 6 bases, with 16 bases lying between them. The germline CDR1 and CDR2 sequences are SGDLS and YYNGEE. The chain recombines TRBV9 with TRBJ2-1; maybe TRBD2 (5 bases). The sequencing here drew on peripheral blood, taken 28 days after the second AZD1222 dose. This TCR was sampled from an adult who received the AZD1222 COVID-19 vaccine. The CDR3, as DNA: TGTGCCAGCAGCGTAGGGGGAGTAGGATTTTTCAATGAGCAGTTCTTC. It encodes CASSVGGVGFFNEQFF.